This T cell receptor (beta chain) was identified in a study of control samples from healthy donors and cancer patients. Germline loops: CDR1 SEHNR, CDR2 FQNEAQ (reference sequence). Trimming at V came to 5 bases and at J to 5 bases, leaving 8 bases not matched to a gene. This CDR3 has 16 residues. Data came from immunoSEQ multiplex PCR; TCRdb stores just in-frame clones and leaves some out. The data contain about 92,000 clones, roughly four fifths of them singletons. V usage is TRBV7-9 and J usage is TRBJ1-4, with TRBD1 identical over 10 bases. Specimen: blood. The receptor comes from a woman aged 60-75 years in good health. For the CDR3, the DNA is TGTGCCAGCAGCATACAACGGACAGGGGGAAATGAAAAACTGTTTTTT. It encodes CASSIQRTGGNEKLFF. Variable domain in full (rest from reference TRBV7-9 and TRBJ1-4): DTGVSQNPRHKITKRGQNVTFRCDPISEHNRLYWYRQTLGQGPEFLTYFQNEAQLEKSRLLSDRFSAERPKGSFSTLEIQRTEQGDSAMYLCASSIQRTGGNEKLFFGSGTQLSVL.